The T cell receptor beta chain described here comes from a study of CD8 T cells in ankylosing spondylitis. Study-level results: Made up of several highly homologous variants, a TCR beta motif appeared characteristic of ankylosing spondylitis blood. According to the report, clones linked to the disease were significantly enriched in matched synovial fluid samples taken from ankylosing spondylitis patients.

MiXCR was run by TCRdb on the 5' RACE reads, yielding one entry per CDR3 protein. The table includes roughly 230,000 distinct CDR3 sequences, about 10% detected once. CDR1 and CDR2 (germline): SGHRS, YFSETQ. This CDR3 has 13 residues. Trimming left V 5 bases short and J 2 bases short, with 9 bases between. This clonotype has ten or more counts. What it binds is unknown. This sequence joins TRBV5-1 and TRBJ2-3; a possible D gene is TRBD1 (6 bases). This sequence originates from a male donor with ankylosing spondylitis or in good health (not recorded which). The sample consisted of blood, either unsorted or a sorted T cell fraction (not recorded which). CDR3 amino acids: CASRDSLTDTQYF. In DNA, the CDR3 is TGCGCCAGCAGGGACAGCCTCACAGATACGCAGTATTTT.